This TCR beta chain was captured by sequencing in a study of control samples from healthy donors and cancer patients. Assay: immunoSEQ multiplex PCR; the TCRdb copy retains only in-frame clones and omits some. The sample records 35,000 to 40,000 clones, around four fifths being singletons. The junction had 6 bases not matched to a gene; V was cut back by 1 base and J by 4 bases. The CDR3 sequence is 16 residues long. The germline CDR1 and CDR2 sequences are LNHNV and YYDKDF (reference sequence). The V and J genes are TRBV15 and TRBJ2-3, with 9 bases lining up with TRBD1. This TCR came from an older woman with lung cancer. Material for sequencing was PBMCs. The CDR3 region is CATSRVGTGMADTQYF. The CDR3 nucleotides read TGTGCCACCAGCAGAGTCGGGACAGGGATGGCAGATACGCAGTATTTT.